This T cell receptor (beta chain) is drawn from a study of T-cell reconstitution after alpha-beta-depleted transplantation in children. Many counts were recorded for this clonotype. In germline, CDR1 is SEHNR, CDR2 FQNEAQ (reference sequence). V was cut by 2 bases and J by 4 bases, with 12 bases left in between. The CDR3 has 14 residues. Library preparation (for TCRbeta) was performed with unique molecular identifiers. TCRdb processed the PCR reads anew with MiXCR; each CDR3 protein has one entry. The table has roughly 120,000 distinct CDR3 sequences, 10% seen once. The chain uses TRBV7-9 and TRBJ2-7, with a possible D match to TRBD1 (6 bases). The sequenced sample was PBMCs from the stem cell graft donor, obtained from the stem cell graft. This receptor was taken from a human donor who donated a stem cell graft to a child with acute lymphoblastic leukemia. CDR3 loop: CASSLPGDPYEQYF. In nucleotides, the CDR3 is TGTGCCAGCAGCTTACCAGGGGACCCTTACGAGCAGTACTTC.